This T cell receptor (beta chain) is from a study of blood T cell repertoires in COVID-19. Overall study: COVID-19 samples collected from the United States, Italy and Spain covered acute and convalescent phases. In each case, the material was cDNA or gDNA derived from T cells, B-cell-depleted T cells, or PBMCs.

Assay: immunoSEQ multiplex PCR; the TCRdb copy retains only in-frame clones and omits some. This table holds 150,000 to 200,000 clones, roughly 88% found once. V dropped 5 bases and J dropped 6; count of bases not matched to a gene: 12. Looked up from germline, CDR1 is SGHVS and CDR2 is FNYEAQ. The CDR3 spans 15 residues. This chain connects TRBV7-6 to TRBJ1-1; 7 bases match TRBD1. This receptor was obtained from a young man with acute or convalescent COVID-19. The sequenced sample was peripheral blood. CDR3 loop: CASSLTGDLMAEAFF. CDR3 DNA sequence: TGTGCCAGCAGCCTTACAGGGGATCTAATGGCTGAAGCTTTCTTT.